Listed here are 15 T cell receptor beta chains from one sample, sequenced in a study of blood T cell repertoires in COVID-19. Method: immunoSEQ multiplex PCR; TCRdb's copy keeps in-frame clones and lacks some. The data contain about 370,000 clones, about 89% of them singletons. The sequenced sample was peripheral blood. The receptors stem from a woman aged 30 to 39 with COVID-19, enrolled during active disease.

The V gene is TRBV3-1 (or the pseudogene TRBV3-2), the J gene TRBJ2-2, with a possible D match to TRBD2 (5 bases). Trimming cost V 2 bases and J 0 bases, with 13 bases left between them. There are 17 residues in the CDR3. CDR1 and CDR2 from the germline V gene are LGHDT and YNNKEL (reference sequence). CDR3 amino acids: CASSQLSSGANTGELFF. For the CDR3, the DNA is TGTGCCAGCAGCCAACTGTCCAGCGGAGCGAACACCGGGGAGCTGTTTTTT.

The chain carries TRBV4-1 and TRBJ1-2, with 11 bases lining up with TRBD1. The CDR3 length is 15 residues. Germline CDR1 reads MGHRA; CDR2 reads YSYEKL. J lost 6 bases, V lost 4 bases, and 7 bases had no gene match. In nucleotides, the CDR3 is TGCGCCAGCAGCCGTCCGGAGGACAGGGGGCATGGCTACACCTTC. Protein sequence: CASSRPEDRGHGYTF.

The V and J genes are TRBV19 and TRBJ2-3; D is unclear. V lost 4 bases and J 3 bases, leaving 17 bases between the germline ends. From germline, CDR1 is LNHDA and CDR2 SQIVND (reference sequence). The length of the CDR3 is 16 residues. CDR3 in DNA: TGTGCCAGTAGTACCCTAGGCCGACGGTCAACAGATACGCAGTATTTT. Encoded protein: CASSTLGRRSTDTQYF.

The gene calls are TRBV4-1 and TRBJ1-3; 10 nucleotides align to TRBD1. Germline assignment: CDR1 MGHRA and CDR2 YSYEKL. The CDR3 spans 17 residues. After removal of 3 bases from V and 4 bases from J, the junction contained 9 bases not matched to a gene. The CDR3 DNA reads TGCGCCAGCAGCCACGGAAGACAGGGGGCGAGGGGAAACACCATATATTTT. Translation: CASSHGRQGARGNTIYF.

The rearrangement uses TRBV24-1 and TRBJ1-4, with D possibly being TRBD1 (5 bases). V was trimmed by 2 bases and J by 8 bases, leaving 17 bases between them. The CDR3 contains 16 residues. The germline V gene has CDR1 KGHDR and CDR2 SFDVKD. CDR3 amino acids: CATSDSSRGVGEKLFF. The DNA of the CDR3 is TGTGCCACCAGTGATTCCAGCCGGGGGGTTGGAGAAAAACTGTTTTTT.

The genes are TRBV6-6 and TRBJ1-2; TRBD1 might be the D (5 bases). CDR1 and CDR2 from the germline V gene are MNHNY and SVGAGI (reference sequence). V lost 2 bases, J lost 1 base, and 11 bases lay in between. This CDR3 is built from 15 residues. Here the CDR3 DNA reads TGTGCCAGCAGTTACCCGGGGGAGAATAACTATGGCTACACCTTC. Translating gives CASSYPGENNYGYTF.

This clone has only one observation. The chain links TRBV18 to TRBJ2-1; 8 nucleotides match TRBD2. The junction had 4 bases not matched to a gene; V was cut back by 2 bases and J by 1 base. Germline loops: CDR1 KGHSH, CDR2 LQKENI. The CDR3 loop spans 16 amino acids. The CDR3 sequence: CASSPKGGRSYNEQFF. In DNA, the CDR3 is TGTGCCAGCTCACCAAAGGGCGGGAGGTCCTACAATGAGCAGTTCTTC.

The sample holds one count of this clone. This chain joins TRBV18 and TRBJ1-5; maybe TRBD1 (5 bases). V was clipped by 5 bases and J by 4 bases, with 15 bases between them. The CDR3 is 15 amino acids. Germline V gene sequence: CDR1 KGHSH, CDR2 LQKENI. CDR3 bases: TGTGCCAGCTCAACCCGGGACTCGGGGAATCAGCCCCAGCATTTT. Encoded protein: CASSTRDSGNQPQHF. Complete variable domain (other parts from reference TRBV18 and TRBJ1-5): NAGVMQNPRHLVRRRGQEARLRCSPMKGHSHVYWYRQLPEEGLKFMVYLQKENIIDESGMPKERFSAEFPKEGPSILRIQQVVRGDSAAYFCASSTRDSGNQPQHFGDGTRLSIL.

This sequence joins TRBV4-1 and TRBJ2-5; perhaps TRBD2 as D (5 bases). Per germline, CDR1 MGHRA and CDR2 YSYEKL. CDR3 length: 16 residues. V gave up 0 bases and J gave up 4 bases, with 15 bases separating them. The DNA of the CDR3 is TGCGCCAGCAGCCAAGACGTGGCCGGTGGGAGAGAGACCCAGTACTTC. Protein: CASSQDVAGGRETQYF.

The gene calls are TRBV11-3 and TRBJ2-2; D might be TRBD1 (6 bases). The CDR3 is made up of 17 amino acids. Per germline, CDR1 SGHNT and CDR2 YENEEA. Deletions cut 3 bases from V and 0 bases from J, with 14 bases between. The CDR3 here is CASSLGALPANTGELFF. The CDR3 nucleotides read TGTGCCAGCAGCTTGGGGGCGCTCCCAGCGAACACCGGGGAGCTGTTTTTT.

The rearrangement links TRBV7-6 to TRBJ2-7; 7 nucleotides line up with TRBD2. Trimming at V came to 3 bases and at J to 6 bases, leaving 5 bases not matched to a gene. Germline-derived CDR1 and CDR2 are SGHVS and FNYEAQ. The CDR3 runs to 13 residues. The CDR3 sequence is CASSFSGGGEQYV. CDR3 bases: TGTGCCAGCAGCTTTTCGGGGGGAGGCGAGCAGTACGTC.

V is TRBV7-6 and J is TRBJ1-1; tentative D call: TRBD1 (5 bases). CDR1 is SGHVS and CDR2 is FNYEAQ in the germline V gene. The V gene lost 4 bases and the J gene lost 1 base, with 10 bases spanning the gap. There are 14 residues in the CDR3. The CDR3 DNA sequence: TGTGCCAGCAGCTCCAGGAGGGGGAACACTGAAGCTTTCTTT. This translates into CASSSRRGNTEAFF.

V is TRBV6-2 or TRBV6-3 and J is TRBJ2-3, with TRBD2 matching over 12 bases. Trimming took 6 bases from V and 4 from J; bases not matched to a gene: 8. Looked up from germline, CDR1 is MNHEY and CDR2 is SVGEGT. This CDR3 spans 16 amino acids. The CDR3 sequence: CASSQPLAGGPDTQYF. CDR3 coding DNA: TGTGCCAGCAGCCAACCCCTAGCGGGGGGGCCAGATACGCAGTATTTT.

The J gene is TRBJ2-7, the V gene TRBV28, with D possibly being TRBD1 (5 bases). The V gene lost 9 bases and the J gene lost 4 bases, with 16 bases spanning the gap. The CDR3 contains 13 residues. CDR1 MDHEN and CDR2 SYDVKM come from the germline V gene. CDR3 protein: CASTRANRYEQYF. The CDR3 nucleotides read TGTGCCAGTACCAGGGCAAATCGATACGAGCAGTACTTC. The whole variable domain, filled in from reference TRBV28 and TRBJ2-7, reads DVKVTQSSRYLVKRTGEKVFLECVQDMDHENMFWYRQDPGLGLRLIYFSYDVKMKEKGDIPEGYSVSREKKERFSLILESASTNQTSMYLCASTRANRYEQYFGPGTRLTVT.

CDR3 region: CASSSGVSSYNEQFF. The DNA for the CDR3 is TGTGCCAGCAGTAGCGGGGTCAGCTCCTACAATGAGCAGTTCTTC. This rearrangement joins TRBV2 to TRBJ2-1, with TRBD2 matching over 7 bases. In germline, CDR1 is SNHLY, CDR2 FYNNEI. The CDR3 contains 15 residues. The ends lost 5 bases at V and 0 bases at J; junction bases unmatched: 4.